The 23 T cell receptor beta chains listed next were all sequenced from one sample in a study of blood T cell repertoires in COVID-19. Clones were sequenced by immunoSEQ multiplex PCR, and TCRdb holds only the in-frame ones, with some missing. The sample records some 240,000 clones, around 84% being singletons. Material: PBMCs or T cells enriched from blood (not recorded which). The receptors here all came from a woman in her 50s who had been exposed to COVID-19.

The chain links TRBV5-4 to TRBJ1-1; D is unresolved. V was clipped by 2 bases and J by 1 base, with 12 bases between them. This CDR3 region has 15 residues. Germline CDR1 is SGHNT and CDR2 is YYREEE (reference sequence). The DNA for the CDR3 is TGTGCCAGCAGCTTACCTGAGAGGGCGAACACTGAAGCTTTCTTT. This encodes CASSLPERANTEAFF.

This chain connects TRBV7-9 to TRBJ1-1; 7 nucleotides match TRBD1. The V gene's germline CDR1 is SEHNR and CDR2 FQNEAQ (reference sequence). This CDR3 is 16 amino acids long. With V trimmed by 7 bases and J by 0 bases, 11 bases remained unmatched. The CDR3 here is CASTRQGVTMNTEAFF. The DNA of the CDR3 is TGTGCCAGCACCCGACAGGGAGTAACCATGAACACTGAAGCTTTCTTT.

This clone was recorded once. The chain links TRBV9 to TRBJ2-7; 7 nucleotides align to TRBD2. The V and J ends lost 7 bases and 1 base, in that order; junction bases with no gene match: 5. CDR3 length: 13 amino acids. The V gene's germline CDR1 is SGDLS and CDR2 YYNGEE. The CDR3 sequence: CASSGGGSYEQYF. CDR3 coding DNA: TGTGCCAGCTCTGGCGGGGGTTCCTACGAGCAGTACTTC. Filled out from reference TRBV9 and TRBJ2-7, the complete variable domain reads DSGVTQTPKHLITATGQRVTLRCSPRSGDLSVYWYQQSLDQGLQFLIQYYNGEERAKGNILERFSAQQFPDLHSELNLSSLELGDSALYFCASSGGGSYEQYFGPGTRLTVT.

As DNA, the CDR3 is TGTGCCAGCAGCTTATTGTTAGCGGGGGCCACGGGAGAGACCCAGTACTTC. It is translated as CASSLLLAGATGETQYF. The chain recombines TRBV7-8 with TRBJ2-5; 9 bases are a match to TRBD2. Germline V gene lookup returns CDR1 SGHVS and CDR2 FQNEAQ. Germline trimming cut 2 bases from V and 4 bases from J; bases unmatched to any gene: 11. This CDR3 region has 17 residues. The full variable domain, with the rest looked up from reference TRBV7-8 and TRBJ2-5, is GAGVSQSPRYKVAKRGQDVALRCDPISGHVSLFWYQQALGQGPEFLTYFQNEAQLDKSGLPSDRFFAERPEGSVSTLKIQRTQQEDSAVYLCASSLLLAGATGETQYFGPGTRLLVL.

The rearrangement joins TRBV29-1 to TRBJ2-3; D ambiguous. In germline, CDR1 is SQVTM, CDR2 ANQGSEA. There are 13 residues in the CDR3. V was cut by 2 bases and J by 0 bases, with 6 bases left in between. The CDR3 loop is CSVEIPSTDTQYF. Here the CDR3 DNA reads TGCAGCGTTGAAATCCCGAGCACAGATACGCAGTATTTT.

The V call is TRBV4-3, the J call TRBJ2-2; possible D gene TRBD2, 5 bases. The length of the CDR3 is 15 residues. Deletions cut 6 bases from V and 3 bases from J, with 14 bases between. The germline CDR1 and CDR2 sequences are LGHNA and YSLEER. Here the CDR3 reads CASRSGWADTGELFF. CDR3 bases: TGCGCCAGCAGATCGGGGTGGGCGGACACCGGGGAGCTGTTTTTT.

J is TRBJ1-1 and V is TRBV14; no definite D call. Germline lookup yields CDR1 SGHDN and CDR2 FVKESK. The V end was cut by 8 bases, the J end by 4 bases, with 17 bases between. The CDR3 contains 14 residues. The CDR3 region has the DNA TGTGCCAGCTCCCACCGGGGAGAGGGCACTGAAGCTTTCTTT. Its protein is CASSHRGEGTEAFF.

The chain links TRBV9 to TRBJ1-6; D perhaps matches TRBD1 (6 bases). V was trimmed by 4 bases and J by 5 bases, leaving 13 bases between them. CDR3 length: 15 amino acids. Germline V gene data show CDR1 as SGDLS and CDR2 as YYNGEE. Here the CDR3 reads CASSPPGQNNSPLHF. The CDR3 DNA follows: TGTGCCAGCAGCCCCCCCGGACAGAATAATTCACCCCTCCACTTT.

J is TRBJ1-3 and V is TRBV5-1; D is unresolved. CDR3 length: 15 residues. Per germline, CDR1 SGHRS and CDR2 YFSETQ. The V end lost 4 bases, the J end lost 3 bases, and 14 bases lay between the germline ends. Here the CDR3 reads CASSPTLEVGNTIYF. The CDR3 bases are TGCGCCAGCAGCCCTACCCTTGAAGTTGGAAACACCATATATTTT.

This clone was seen a single time. This chain uses TRBV28 with TRBJ1-6, with D uncertain. Between the trimmed V and J ends, which lost 3 bases and 7 bases, there was a span of 10 bases. The germline V gene encodes CDR1 MDHEN and CDR2 SYDVKM. The CDR3 loop spans 14 amino acids. CDR3 sequence reads: CASSFLNSNSPLHF. The DNA for the CDR3 is TGTGCCAGCAGTTTCCTCAACAGCAATTCACCCCTCCACTTT.

The rearrangement uses TRBV30 and TRBJ2-3, with D possibly matching TRBD1 (5 bases). Germline V CDR1 and CDR2: GTSNPN, SVGIG (reference sequence). The length of the CDR3 is 15 residues. The germline V and J ends were trimmed by 0 bases and 3 bases, with 13 bases remaining between them. The CDR3 DNA reads TGTGCCTGGAGTGTCCCAGGGCCAGGGACAGATACGCAGTATTTT. Translated, it gives CAWSVPGPGTDTQYF.

The count of this clone is one. The chain employs TRBV5-1 and TRBJ1-1; 8 nucleotides agree with TRBD1. The germline V gene encodes CDR1 SGHRS and CDR2 YFSETQ. This CDR3 comprises 13 residues. V lost 7 bases to trimming and J lost 4 bases; unmatched junction nucleotides: 6. CDR3 region: CASLDRVGTEAFF. In DNA form, the CDR3 reads TGCGCCAGCCTGGACAGGGTAGGCACTGAAGCTTTCTTT.

This chain links TRBV2 with TRBJ1-2, with D uncertain. The CDR3 covers 13 residues. The germline gives CDR1 SNHLY, CDR2 FYNNEI. Trimming cost V 8 bases and J 0 bases, with 10 bases left between them. CDR3 sequence reads: CASGEGANYGYTF. The DNA for the CDR3 is TGTGCCAGCGGGGAGGGAGCTAACTATGGCTACACCTTC.

The gene calls are TRBV6-5 and TRBJ1-1, with no clear D. V lost 3 bases, J lost 1 base, and 6 bases lay in between. Germline CDR1 MNHEY, CDR2 SVGAGI. This CDR3 has 13 residues. The CDR3 loop reads CASSYYGNTEAFF. The CDR3 nucleotides read TGTGCCAGCAGTTATTACGGGAACACTGAAGCTTTCTTT.

The chain carries TRBV10-2 and TRBJ2-3; 8 positions match TRBD1. The CDR3 extends over 13 amino acids. CDR1 is WSHSY and CDR2 is SAAADI in the germline V gene. The V segment lost 6 bases and the J segment 1 base; nucleotides outside the gene matches: 0. This CDR3 is CASRQGGTDTQYF. The CDR3 bases are TGCGCCAGCAGACAGGGGGGCACAGATACGCAGTATTTT.

The chain combines TRBV6-1 with TRBJ2-6; tentatively, D is TRBD2 (6 bases). V was cut by 3 bases and J by 0 bases, with 6 bases left in between. Germline values: CDR1 MNHNS, CDR2 SASEGT. The CDR3 runs 15 residues. CDR3 sequence: CASSEGGSGANVLTF. CDR3 DNA sequence: TGTGCCAGCAGTGAGGGGGGCTCTGGGGCCAACGTCCTGACTTTC.

The chain employs TRBV28 and TRBJ2-3; 7 positions match TRBD2. The CDR3 has 15 residues. Germline assignment: CDR1 MDHEN and CDR2 SYDVKM. The V segment lost 10 bases and the J segment 2 bases; nucleotides outside the gene matches: 12. The CDR3: CAILKHGGYTDTQYF. The CDR3, as DNA: TGTGCCATCCTAAAGCACGGGGGGTACACAGATACGCAGTATTTT. Looking up the rest from reference TRBV28 and TRBJ2-3 gives the full variable domain: DVKVTQSSRYLVKRTGEKVFLECVQDMDHENMFWYRQDPGLGLRLIYFSYDVKMKEKGDIPEGYSVSREKKERFSLILESASTNQTSMYLCAILKHGGYTDTQYFGPGTRLTVL.

The rearrangement links TRBV19 to TRBJ1-5, with 8 bases that match TRBD1. Unmatched junction bases numbered 15, after V lost 4 bases and J lost 7 bases. The germline gives CDR1 LNHDA, CDR2 SQIVND (reference sequence). This CDR3 comprises 17 residues. DNA of the CDR3: TGTGCCAGTAGTAGAGGACAGGGTAGGGGCTTAGGGCAGCCCCAGCATTTT. Translated, it gives CASSRGQGRGLGQPQHF.

In the case of this clone: The same CDR3 arises from other DNA sequences in this sample as well. V and J are TRBV30 and TRBJ1-1; D possibly corresponds to TRBD1 (6 bases). Germline CDR1 is GTSNPN and CDR2 is SVGIG (reference sequence). This CDR3 region has 12 residues. V was clipped by 1 base and J by 4 bases, with 7 bases between them. This CDR3 reads CAWSGRGTEAFF. The CDR3 bases are TGTGCCTGGAGTGGCAGGGGCACTGAAGCTTTCTTT.

The chain carries TRBV2 and TRBJ2-4; D ambiguous. The CDR3 loop spans 11 amino acids. Germline CDR1 SNHLY, CDR2 FYNNEI. The V end was cut by 3 bases, the J end by 9 bases, with 6 bases between. The DNA of the CDR3 is TGTGCCAGCAGTGAGCGGAGCATTCAGTACTTC. This sequence encodes CASSERSIQYF.

The chain couples TRBV7-2 to TRBJ2-5; possibly TRBD2 for D (5 bases). Trimming cost V 1 base and J 4 bases, with 7 bases left between them. Germline loops: CDR1 SGHTA, CDR2 FQGNSA. The CDR3 runs 13 residues. The CDR3 protein is CASSLERVETQYF. As DNA, the CDR3 is TGTGCCAGCAGCTTAGAGAGGGTAGAGACCCAGTACTTC.

The chain has TRBV2 and TRBJ2-1; 11 bases align to TRBD2. The germline V gene has CDR1 SNHLY and CDR2 FYNNEI. This CDR3 has 15 amino acids. Trimming took 10 bases from V and 10 from J; bases not matched to a gene: 15. CDR3 in amino acids: CATHSDSGGAWEQFF. The CDR3 DNA is TGTGCCACCCATTCTGATAGCGGGGGGGCTTGGGAGCAGTTCTTC.

The chain joins TRBV2 to TRBJ1-4, with D unresolved. Germline lookup yields CDR1 SNHLY and CDR2 FYNNEI. The CDR3 covers 13 residues. Trimming took 6 bases from V and 5 from J, leaving 10 bases between them. CDR3 in DNA: TGTGCCAGCAGCCGGGATATCAATGAAAAACTGTTTTTT. It specifies CASSRDINEKLFF.